This T cell receptor (beta chain) stems from a study of blood T cell repertoires in COVID-19 (dated by TCRdb to 2018 to 2021). With regard to the full study: Samples from collaborators originated in the United States, Italy and Spain and spanned both the acute and convalescent phases of COVID-19. HLA class I and class II types, where available, came from metadata supplied by the sample provider rather than from assay-based typing. The samples were drawn from the first 160 participants of the ongoing ImmuneRACE study and from more than 1,000 subjects provided by 6 global collaborators. The repertoires were released in a freely available public database intended as a resource for research on the immune response to SARS-CoV-2. Deeply sampled blood TCRbeta repertoires from subjects exposed to, actively infected with, or recovered from COVID-19 were included in the dataset. The material from the prospective study consisted of cDNA or gDNA derived from T cells, B-cell-depleted T cells, or PBMCs. Nearly every sample came with metadata listing a de-identified subject ID, COVID-19 status, age in years and sex. Summary of the overall study and its limitations: The quantity of clinical and demographic metadata differed by source and by participant and was supplied without curation.

TCRbeta CDR3 regions were amplified from genomic DNA using the immunoSEQ Assay, a bias-controlled multiplex PCR. Concerning the study's data processing: Nucleated cell counts per sample were estimated from amplification of reference gene primers within the assay. To quantify the absolute abundance of each unique TCRbeta CDR3 rearrangement, sequence reads were collapsed and filtered. For each sample, productive Simpson clonality was calculated as the square root of Simpson's diversity index over productive rearrangements. Held by TCRdb, this immuneACCESS table contains in-frame sequences only and omits some clones. Under half of the omission traces to an unresolved V gene where checked; the cause of the rest is unknown. D and trimming come from the DNA, and the V and J calls and clone size come from that table. This sample is represented by approximately 91,000 clones; around 80% of them were singletons. 7% of the sample goes to the ten largest clones.

A remark on this clone: The target of this receptor is not known. The sample holds no much larger clone one base away, and base qualities are not on file.

Collaborating institutions collected whole blood in K2EDTA tubes following their own protocols. Collaborator samples were shipped for TCRbeta analysis as frozen whole blood, isolated PBMCs, or DNA extracted from either sample type. Sequencing was performed on peripheral blood. The clonotype originates from a man in his 70s with acute or convalescent COVID-19.

The CDR3 has the sequence CASSPVGGTEAFF. The DNA reads as follows: TGTGCCAGCAGCCCCGTGGGGGGCACTGAAGCTTTCTTT. This sequence uses TRBV7-3 and TRBJ1-1, with a tentative D gene TRBD1 over 5 matching bases. Cut back by 5 bases and 4 bases, the V and J ends lie 11 bases apart. Its CDR3 holds 13 amino acids, cysteine through phenylalanine. The sequence is cut down to CDR3 DNA, 39 bases in frame from base 1. The germline V gene sets CDR1 to SGHTA and CDR2 to FQGTGA.